Below, 14 T cell receptor beta chains from the same sample are listed, as sequenced in a study of shared clonotypes between healthy human individuals. CD45RO-negative cells were positively selected for CCR7, leaving out terminally differentiated effector memory CD45RA+ cells. This table comes from immunoSEQ multiplex PCR, and its TCRdb copy is limited to in-frame clones, with some not included. The data hold about 2 million clones, with over 85% observed a single time. What was sequenced was naive CD8+ T cells sorted from blood. The receptor source for this set is a man between 18 and 35 years old in good health.

This rearrangement joins TRBV27 to TRBJ1-6; 8 bases map to TRBD1. Trimming removed 2 bases from V and 9 bases from J; junction bases left unmatched: 6. In germline, CDR1 is MNHEY, CDR2 SMNVEV (reference sequence). CDR3 length equals 15 residues. CDR3 sequence: CASSLQDRVLSPLHF. The CDR3 DNA sequence: TGTGCCAGCAGTTTACAGGACAGGGTGCTTTCACCCCTCCACTTT.

The chain is built from TRBV28 and TRBJ2-7; D is undetermined. CDR1 and CDR2 (germline): MDHEN, SYDVKM. The CDR3 length is 12 residues. Trimming took off 3 bases at V and 4 bases at J, with 7 bases between the two ends. Here the CDR3 DNA reads TGTGCCAGCAGTTTCGGCTTTTACGAGCAGTACTTC. Its protein product is CASSFGFYEQYF.

This chain connects TRBV28 to TRBJ2-7; 7 nucleotides agree with TRBD2. Trimming removed 4 bases from V and 2 bases from J; junction bases left unmatched: 8. Germline values: CDR1 MDHEN, CDR2 SYDVKM. The CDR3 runs to 15 residues. The CDR3: CASSSPSGITYEQYF. CDR3 in DNA: TGTGCCAGCAGTTCCCCTAGCGGAATAACCTACGAGCAGTACTTC.

This rearrangement joins TRBV29-1 to TRBJ1-2, with TRBD1 matching 8 bases. Losses at the gene ends were 7 bases for V and 5 bases for J; bases not matched to a gene: 12. This CDR3 spans 14 amino acids. Germline V CDR1 and CDR2: SQVTM, ANQGSEA. CDR3 in DNA: TGCAGCGCTGGTGGGGTGACAGGGGATTATGGCTACACCTTC. It is translated as CSAGGVTGDYGYTF.

The V gene is TRBV4-2, the J gene TRBJ2-7, with a tentative D call TRBD2 (6 bases). This CDR3 comprises 12 residues. Trimming took off 1 base at V and 5 bases at J, with 6 bases between the two ends. Germline CDR1 LGHNA, CDR2 YNFKEQ. The CDR3 here is CASSQGGDEQYF. CDR3 coding DNA: TGTGCCAGCAGCCAAGGGGGGGACGAGCAGTACTTC.

The V call is TRBV4-1, the J call TRBJ2-5, with a tentative D call TRBD1 (5 bases). This CDR3 region has 17 residues. The V and J ends lost 1 base and 0 bases respectively, with 15 bases between them. CDR1 and CDR2 from the germline V gene are MGHRA and YSYEKL. CDR3 nucleotide sequence: TGCGCCAGCAGCCAAGTGACCACGACAGTCGACCAAGAGACCCAGTACTTC. Translated, it gives CASSQVTTTVDQETQYF.

The table lists this clone with a count of one. The chain has TRBV9 and TRBJ2-7; D is possibly TRBD2 (5 bases). Deletions cut 4 bases from V and 3 bases from J, with 17 bases between. CDR3 length: 15 residues. Germline V gene data show CDR1 as SGDLS and CDR2 as YYNGEE. CDR3 DNA sequence: TGTGCCAGCAGCCCGTCGGGGATAGGAGGCTACGAGCAGTACTTC. As protein: CASSPSGIGGYEQYF.

The chain recombines TRBV6-6 with TRBJ2-1; D is ambiguous. Trimming left V 0 bases short and J 6 bases short, with 3 bases between. The germline V gene has CDR1 MNHNY and CDR2 SVGAGI (reference sequence). The CDR3 consists of 12 residues. CDR3 protein: CASSYSPNEQFF. The CDR3 DNA is TGTGCCAGCAGTTACTCACCCAATGAGCAGTTCTTC.

The rearrangement links TRBV29-1 to TRBJ2-1; D not resolved. Germline CDR1 reads SQVTM; CDR2 reads ANQGSEA. The CDR3 length is 12 residues. Between the trimmed V and J ends, which lost 8 bases and 2 bases, there was a span of 10 bases. CDR3 nucleotide sequence: TGCAGCCGGCCTTCCCCCTACAATGAGCAGTTCTTC. Protein sequence: CSRPSPYNEQFF.

The chain recombines TRBV5-6 with TRBJ1-5; D not resolved. V lost 2 bases and J lost 0, with 9 bases in between. CDR1 and CDR2 from the germline V gene are SGHDT and YYEEEE. The CDR3 covers 15 residues. CDR3 residues: CASSFLSDSNQPQHF. DNA of the CDR3: TGTGCCAGCAGCTTCCTTTCAGATAGCAATCAGCCCCAGCATTTT.

This sequence joins TRBV7-9 and TRBJ2-2; D is tentatively TRBD1 or TRBD2 (5 bases each). The CDR3 is 16 residues long. V gave up 1 base and J gave up 3 bases, with 12 bases separating them. The germline CDR1 and CDR2 sequences are SEHNR and FQNEAQ (reference sequence). This CDR3 is CASSLGRGDHTGELFF. CDR3 nucleotides: TGTGCCAGCAGCTTAGGAAGGGGAGATCACACCGGGGAGCTGTTTTTT.

On this clone itself: Other DNA sequences in the sample encode the same CDR3. The rearrangement uses TRBV11-2 and TRBJ2-7, with D possibly being TRBD1 or TRBD2 (6 bases each). There are 15 residues in the CDR3. Germline V gives CDR1 SGHAT, CDR2 FQNNGV. V was trimmed by 0 bases and J by 0 bases, leaving 9 bases between them. This CDR3 is CASSLEGGPSYEQYF. The CDR3 DNA reads TGTGCCAGCAGCTTAGAGGGGGGCCCCTCCTACGAGCAGTACTTC.

This sequence joins TRBV19 and TRBJ1-1; D gene ambiguous. V was trimmed by 1 base and J by 3 bases, leaving 12 bases between them. Germline CDR1 reads LNHDA; CDR2 reads SQIVND (reference sequence). The CDR3 has 15 amino acids. The CDR3 reads CASSIGSTGYTEAFF. CDR3 DNA sequence: TGTGCCAGTAGTATAGGGTCAACCGGGTACACTGAAGCTTTCTTT.

The chain links TRBV5-4 to TRBJ2-1; D is uncertain. From germline, CDR1 is SGHNT and CDR2 YYREEE (reference sequence). The V and J ends lost 0 bases and 6 bases respectively, with 7 bases between them. CDR3 length: 13 amino acids. For the CDR3, the DNA is TGTGCCAGCAGCTTGGTCCTAGGCAATGAGCAGTTCTTC. It translates to CASSLVLGNEQFF.